The subject of this entry is one T cell receptor beta chain. This clonotype was picked up many times. Its recognized antigen is unknown. The sample holds no much larger clone one base away, and base qualities are not on file. The data are from a study of identical twins (dated by TCRdb to the mid-2010s). With regard to the full study: TCR alpha and beta repertoires from monozygotic twins, unrelated adults of various ages and cord blood were deep-sequenced to test whether fetal clonotypes persist. To rule out contamination, replicate twin experiments were performed at different times with different library preparation protocols.

Library construction relied on 5' RACE. The sequencer was an Illumina HiSeq 2000. A universal primer binding site was introduced by template switching, and a unique molecular identifier was present in the final cDNA, enabling accurate counting of TCR cDNA molecules. Specific primers in the conserved constant-segment region were used to synthesize first-strand cDNA for TCR alpha and beta chains. To control for contamination, every cDNA library carried two barcodes: a SMART-Mk sample barcode plus Illumina barcodes. TruSeq adapter sequences and Illumina sample barcodes were added in two successive PCR steps. TCR alpha and beta cDNA libraries were sequenced on the Illumina HiSeq platform with custom primers. For the original study's pipeline: MiGEC processed the raw reads to extract unique molecular identifiers, while MiXCR was used to determine the CDR3 positions. For each individual, recombination models were inferred using an EM algorithm with the repgenHMM and IGoR tools. The tcR package in R was used for shared clonotype analysis, with sharing normalized by the product of cloneset sizes. To study raw recombination free of thymic and clonal selection effects, out-of-frame nonproductive sequences were analyzed. TCRdb reran the public reads through fastp at Q25 and MiXCR, keeping productive beta chains. Each CDR3 protein gets just one entry, which takes the most common genes and DNA from the rows behind it. The V and J calls here are based on TCRdb, not the publication. The sample table contains fewer than 450,000 distinct CDR3 sequences; only one count was recorded for roughly 10% of them. 8% to 9.5% of the sample rests with the top ten.

Paper-wide results and their limitations: Out-of-frame TCR alpha sequences shared between twins showed an excess of low generation-probability sequences compared with coincidental sharing between unrelated individuals. In monozygotic twins, out-of-frame TCR alpha sharing was systematically underestimated by recombination models, although the models agreed with sharing between unrelated individuals. Zero-insertion analyses could be partly confounded by invariant T cells such as MAIT and iNKT, although diverse VJ usage argued against such confounding for most clonotypes. Abundant cord blood beta clonotypes had fewer insertions, young adult naive repertoires showed a similar but weaker trend, and memory repertoires showed no such trend. Because the same donors could not be followed over many years, the conclusions depended on cross-sectional statistical analysis. The excess sharing between twins in beta out-of-frame sequences was weaker because fewer shared sequences reduced the signal-to-noise ratio.

Every donor in the study was a healthy Caucasian. Three unrelated non-twin adults were additionally sequenced: a male aged 18 to 29, a male aged 50 to 59 and a female aged 50 to 59. Miltenyi CD45RO+ enrichment and human naive T-cell isolation kits were used to isolate memory (CD45RO+) and naive T cells from PBMC. From the cysteine up to the phenylalanine, the CDR3 has a length of 13 residues. CDR3 DNA is the only sequence kept; it has 39 bases, read in frame from the first base. Deletion took 6 bases off V and 3 bases off J, with a span of 14 bases between the germline ends. CDR1 and CDR2, looked up from the germline V gene (reference sequence), are DFQATT and SNEGSKA.

The chain was built from TRBV20-1 and TRBJ1-1, and TRBD1 may be the D gene, going by 6 matching bases. This TCR was recovered from a woman aged 50 to 65 in good health. The sample was naive T cells sorted from blood. In the paper's terms, the cell subset or site label means: cells isolated with a human naive T-cell isolation kit. The DNA reads TGCAGTGCCACCGGACAGAGGGACACTGAAGCTTTCTTT. Protein translation: CSATGQRDTEAFF.